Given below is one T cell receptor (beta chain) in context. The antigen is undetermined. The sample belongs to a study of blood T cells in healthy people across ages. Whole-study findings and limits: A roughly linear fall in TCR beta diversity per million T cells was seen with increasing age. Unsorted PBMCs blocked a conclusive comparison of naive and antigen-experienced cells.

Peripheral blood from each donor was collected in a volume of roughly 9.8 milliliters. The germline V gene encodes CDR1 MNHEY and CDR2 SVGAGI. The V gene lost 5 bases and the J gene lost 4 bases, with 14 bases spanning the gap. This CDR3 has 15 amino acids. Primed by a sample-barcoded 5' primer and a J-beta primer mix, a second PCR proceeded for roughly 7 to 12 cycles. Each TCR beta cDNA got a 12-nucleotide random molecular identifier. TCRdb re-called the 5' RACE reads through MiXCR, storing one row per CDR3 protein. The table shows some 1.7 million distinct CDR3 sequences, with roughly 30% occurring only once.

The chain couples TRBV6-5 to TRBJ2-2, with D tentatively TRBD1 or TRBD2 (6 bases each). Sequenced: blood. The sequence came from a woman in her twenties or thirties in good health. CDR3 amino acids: CASSGTSGGTGELFF. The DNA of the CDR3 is TGTGCCAGCAGTGGGACATCCGGGGGCACCGGGGAGCTGTTTTTT.